This entry lists 17 T cell receptor beta chains sequenced from one sample in a study of T cells in Graves' hyperthyroidism and ophthalmopathy. There were TCR beta CDR3 regions amplified from RNA transcripts. The study used the HTBI primer set for a first-round RT-PCR of the TCR CDR3. TCRdb reprocessed the multiplex PCR reads via MiXCR and lists one record per CDR3 protein. Of around 760,000 distinct CDR3 sequences in the sample, around 40% were seen once. What was sequenced was blood. All receptors come from a woman between 40 and 55 years old with Graves' hyperthyroidism.

Ten or more counts support this clonotype. The genes are TRBV5-1 and TRBJ1-3; D remains ambiguous. Deletions cut 0 bases from V and 0 bases from J, with 4 bases between. The CDR3 has 14 amino acids. Germline V gene sequence: CDR1 SGHRS, CDR2 YFSETQ. The CDR3 DNA sequence: TGCGCCAGCAGCTTGGAAAGCTCTGGAAACACCATATATTTT. Its translation is CASSLESSGNTIYF.

This clonotype was seen many times. The genes are TRBV7-9 and TRBJ1-3; perhaps TRBD1 as D (6 bases). The CDR3 runs 15 residues. Trimming cost V 0 bases and J 9 bases, with 15 bases left between them. Germline V gene sequence: CDR1 SEHNR, CDR2 FQNEAQ (reference sequence). Written as DNA, the CDR3 is TGTGCCAGCAGCTTAGCGGGACACCTCCCAGGCACCATATATTTT. Encoded protein: CASSLAGHLPGTIYF.

Only a few counts were recorded for this clonotype. The chain carries TRBV19 and TRBJ1-4; 7 positions match TRBD1. CDR3 size: 12 residues. CDR1 LNHDA and CDR2 SQIVND come from the germline V gene (reference sequence). V shed 11 bases, J shed 5 bases, and the junction held 5 bases outside the gene matches. This chain's CDR3 is CAAGTVNEKLFF. In DNA form, the CDR3 reads TGTGCCGCCGGGACAGTGAATGAAAAACTGTTTTTT.

The table lists this clonotype with a count of one. The chain employs TRBV19 and TRBJ2-7; either TRBD1 or TRBD2 may supply D (5 bases each). This CDR3 has 16 amino acids. V was trimmed by 6 bases and J by 1 base, leaving 19 bases between them. The germline V gene encodes CDR1 LNHDA and CDR2 SQIVND (reference sequence). CDR3 sequence (DNA): TGTGCCAGTAGCCGGGACGCCTTAGGCCCATCCTACGAGCAGTACTTC. It specifies CASSRDALGPSYEQYF.

This chain links TRBV6-1 with TRBJ1-6, with D possibly TRBD1 on 5 matching bases. The CDR3 totals 13 residues. V was trimmed by 10 bases and J by 6 bases, leaving 13 bases between them. Germline V CDR1 and CDR2: MNHNS, SASEGT. CDR3 protein: CANQMGVNSPLHF. The CDR3 region has the DNA TGTGCCAACCAGATGGGGGTTAATTCACCCCTCCACTTT.

The chain employs TRBV6-1 and TRBJ2-6; no definite D call. The CDR3 spans 15 residues. The V end was cut by 0 bases, the J end by 4 bases, with 7 bases between. Germline V CDR1 and CDR2: MNHNS, SASEGT. CDR3 residues: CASSEAQTGANVLTF. The CDR3 nucleotides read TGTGCCAGCAGTGAAGCGCAGACAGGGGCCAACGTCCTGACTTTC.

This chain links TRBV6-5 with TRBJ2-7; D might be TRBD2 (6 bases). This CDR3 has 14 amino acids. The ends were cut back, 6 bases at V and 2 bases at J, with 14 bases in the middle. From germline, CDR1 is MNHEY and CDR2 SVGAGI. The CDR3 here is CASSPVGGTYEQYF. The CDR3 DNA follows: TGTGCCAGCAGCCCCGTGGGGGGAACCTACGAGCAGTACTTC.

This clonotype showed up many times. V gene TRBV25-1 combines with J gene TRBJ1-1, with D perhaps matching TRBD1 (6 bases). This CDR3 comprises 16 residues. V was cut by 5 bases and J by 3 bases, with 19 bases left in between. Germline V CDR1 and CDR2: MGHDK, SYGVNS. The CDR3 region has the DNA TGTGCCAGCAGTCCCTCCGGGGGCGGACGGTACACTGAAGCTTTCTTT. It specifies CASSPSGGGRYTEAFF. Full variable domain (rest looked up from reference TRBV25-1 and TRBJ1-1): EADIYQTPRYLVIGTGKKITLECSQTMGHDKMYWYQQDPGMELHLIHYSYGVNSTEKGDLSSESTVSRIRTEHFPLTLESARPSHTSQYLCASSPSGGGRYTEAFFGQGTRLTVV.

This clonotype was observed at least ten times. The chain is built from TRBV24-1 and TRBJ1-5; D unclear. The V gene's germline CDR1 is KGHDR and CDR2 SFDVKD. Trimming shortened V by 6 bases and J by 7 bases, and 12 bases separated the two germline ends. The CDR3 loop spans 13 amino acids. CDR3 region: CATSMGIGQPQHF. The CDR3 coding sequence is TGTGCCACCAGTATGGGTATCGGGCAGCCCCAGCATTTT.

V gene TRBV20-1 combines with J gene TRBJ2-7; 7 nucleotides align to TRBD2. Losses at the gene ends were 0 bases for V and 2 bases for J; bases not matched to a gene: 7. CDR1 is DFQATT, CDR2 SNEGSKA, per germline (reference sequence). This CDR3 spans 15 amino acids. The DNA of the CDR3 is TGCAGTGCTAGAGATACGGAGCGGGGTCCCTACGAGCAGTACTTC. It translates to CSARDTERGPYEQYF.

This rearrangement joins TRBV12-3 or TRBV12-4 to TRBJ2-5; 11 bases fit TRBD1. The V and J ends lost 6 bases and 1 base, in that order; junction bases with no gene match: 10. The CDR3 totals 17 residues. The DNA for the CDR3 is TGTGCCAGCAGCCTCTTGCCAGGGACAGGGGGCCAAGAGACCCAGTACTTC. Amino acid sequence: CASSLLPGTGGQETQYF.

This clonotype has ten or more counts. The chain is built from TRBV2 and TRBJ1-2, with a weak D call TRBD1 (5 bases). V lost 1 base and J lost 0, with 12 bases in between. The CDR3 loop spans 16 amino acids. From germline, CDR1 is SNHLY and CDR2 FYNNEI. CDR3 sequence: CASSEGPRRANYGYTF. CDR3 coding DNA: TGTGCCAGCAGTGAAGGTCCACGCAGGGCTAACTATGGCTACACCTTC. The complete variable domain, with remaining parts taken from reference TRBV2 and TRBJ1-2, reads EPEVTQTPSHQVTQMGQEVILRCVPISNHLYFYWYRQILGQKVEFLVSFYNNEISEKSEIFDDQFSVERPDGSNFTLKIRSTKLEDSAMYFCASSEGPRRANYGYTFGSGTRLTVV.

This clonotype has ten or more counts. This chain uses TRBV7-2 with TRBJ1-3; D gene ambiguous. Deletions cut 2 bases from V and 0 bases from J, with 5 bases between. The CDR3 has 14 residues. The V gene's germline CDR1 is SGHTA and CDR2 FQGNSA. The CDR3 DNA reads as TGTGCCAGCAGCTTACCCAGCTCTGGAAACACCATATATTTT. This sequence encodes CASSLPSSGNTIYF.

This clonotype has just a few counts. The genes are TRBV5-1 and TRBJ1-6; no reliable D call. V was trimmed by 1 base and J by 7 bases, leaving 12 bases between them. CDR3 size: 15 residues. The germline V gene has CDR1 SGHRS and CDR2 YFSETQ. The CDR3 DNA sequence: TGCGCCAGCAGCTTGCATCCGGCAGAGAATTCACCCCTCCACTTT. Protein product: CASSLHPAENSPLHF. Using reference TRBV5-1 and TRBJ1-6 for the parts outside the CDR3, the full variable domain is KAGVTQTPRYLIKTRGQQVTLSCSPISGHRSVSWYQQTPGQGLQFLFEYFSETQRNKGNFPGRFSGRQFSNSRSEMNVSTLELGDSALYLCASSLHPAENSPLHFGNGTRLTVT.

A remark on this clonotype: At one of its ends the junction is not consistent with the germline gene, which may arise from a read error. V is TRBV5-1 and J is TRBJ1-3; no definite D call. The CDR3 has 17 residues. Per germline, CDR1 SGHRS and CDR2 YFSETQ. The CDR3 bases are TGCGCCAGCAGCCAGAGTAGGATCTCCCGCTCTGGAACCACCATATATTTT. This encodes CASSQSRISRSGTTIYF.

In the case of this clonotype: A much larger clone is a single base away; this may be a read error. This chain links TRBV10-3 with TRBJ1-1; D uncertain. The CDR3 totals 13 residues. V was clipped by 11 bases and J by 1 base, with 14 bases between them. CDR1 and CDR2 (germline): ENHRY, SYGVKD. CDR3 nucleotide sequence: TGTGCCGTGACGACCGCGGAGAACACTGAAGCTTTCTTT. Protein sequence: CAVTTAENTEAFF.

This clonotype has at least ten counts. The chain couples TRBV9 to TRBJ2-5, with 8 bases identical to TRBD2. J was trimmed by 3 bases and V by 4 bases; bases with no gene match: 2. CDR1 and CDR2 from the germline V gene are SGDLS and YYNGEE. This CDR3 is 13 amino acids long. The CDR3 nucleotides are TGTGCCAGCAGCTTCGGGGGGGAAGAGACCCAGTACTTC. Its translation is CASSFGGEETQYF.